A selection of T cell receptor beta chains follows, all from one sample in a study of glioma-infiltrating T cells after dendritic cell vaccination. The repertoire was sequenced with immunoSEQ multiplex PCR; TCRdb's copy has only in-frame clones and lacks some. The sample yields fewer than 75,000 clones, over 75% seen once. The source material was blood, sampled after dendritic cell vaccination. All receptors come from a human donor with glioblastoma. Both conserved end residues are part of each CDR3.

J: TRBJ2-2
V: TRBV4-3
CDR3: CASSLRGGTGELFF

J: TRBJ2-3
V: TRBV7-2
CDR3: CASSLRGDRGYADTQYF

J: TRBJ2-7
V: TRBV19
CDR3: CASSLGGAYHYEQYF

J: TRBJ2-7
V: TRBV11-1
CDR3: CASSSGDSYEQYF

J: TRBJ1-1
V: TRBV5-4
CDR3: CASSPDSPLTEAFF

J: TRBJ1-1
V: TRBV2
CDR3: CASSEKPNTEAFF

J: TRBJ2-4
V: TRBV14
CDR3: CASSQEPRNIQYF

J: TRBJ2-4
V: TRBV7-8
CDR3: CASSARGPQNIQYF

J: TRBJ2-1
V: TRBV4-3
CDR3: CASSQNPGNRANEQFF

J: TRBJ2-3
V: TRBV6-5
CDR3: CASSYRSGSTDTQYF

J: TRBJ1-2
V: TRBV5-5
CDR3: CASSSPDRLYGYTF

J: TRBJ2-5
V: TRBV9
CDR3: CASSVGSEIETQYF

J: TRBJ1-2
V: TRBV29-1
CDR3: CSDRTGVHGYTF

J: TRBJ1-1
V: TRBV28
CDR3: CASRRLTGMEAFF

J: TRBJ2-3
V: TRBV30
CDR3: CAWSVGGITDTQYF

J: TRBJ2-3
V: TRBV11-2
CDR3: CASKLAGGSDTQYF

J: TRBJ2-3
V: TRBV5-1
CDR3: CASSLGVTSGGSTDTQYF